One T cell receptor (beta chain) is described in this entry. Its antigen is not known. The record originates from a study of T cells after yellow fever vaccination. About the study: Any fraction with a low cell number was prepared using SMART-Seq v4 Ultra Low Input.

General study findings and limits: Boosting was followed by the reappearance of most primary-vaccination clones (approximately 95% CD4, about 88% CD8).

Germline V gene lookup returns CDR1 MGHRA and CDR2 YSYEKL. The CDR3 loop spans 13 amino acids. Deletions cut 0 bases from V and 4 bases from J, with 6 bases between. A process of 5'RACE template switching, which added a universal primer site and UMIs, was used to make TCR cDNA. TCRdb used MiXCR to reprocess the 5' RACE reads, holding one entry per CDR3 protein. The table records about 120,000 distinct CDR3 sequences, roughly 8.2% of them present only once. The rearrangement uses TRBV4-1 and TRBJ2-5; D is unclear. The receptor's source is a man aged 18 to 30 who received the YFV17D yellow fever vaccine. Material: CD8+ T cells sorted from PBMCs, obtained on the day of the yellow fever booster vaccination. The DNA of the CDR3 is TGCGCCAGCAGCCAAGATCTACTAGAGACCCAGTACTTC. The encoded protein is CASSQDLLETQYF.